This T cell receptor (beta chain) derives from a study of T cell changes during pregnancy in multiple sclerosis. V lost 2 bases, J lost 7 bases, and 14 bases lay in between. The CDR3 extends over 14 amino acids. CDR1 is MGHDK and CDR2 is SYGVNS in the germline V gene. TCRdb keeps only in-frame clones here, not all; method: immunoSEQ multiplex PCR. The sample has roughly 48,000 clones; 90% to 95% are singletons. The input for sequencing was CD4+ T cells from peripheral blood mononuclear cells, taken in the first trimester of pregnancy. This TCR was sampled from a female donor with multiple sclerosis, enrolled in a pregnancy study. This chain connects TRBV25-1 to TRBJ2-5, with D tentatively TRBD1 (5 bases). CDR3 in DNA: TGTGCCAGCAGTGAAAGACAGCTTTTGGGGACCCAGTACTTC. It is translated as CASSERQLLGTQYF.